The 16 T cell receptor beta chains in this list originate from one sample, sequenced in a study of identifying expanded T cells in peripheral blood. Assay used: immunoSEQ multiplex PCR; TCRdb lists only in-frame clones, some missing. The data contain over 100,000 clones, about 88% of them singletons. The specimen was blood. These receptors were taken from a person between 18 and 70 years old in good health.

The chain links TRBV5-4 to TRBJ2-7, with TRBD1 identical over 7 bases. Germline V lookup: CDR1 SGHNT, CDR2 YYREEE (reference sequence). The length of the CDR3 is 14 residues. After removal of 3 bases from V and 0 bases from J, the junction contained 3 bases not matched to a gene. DNA of the CDR3: TGTGCCAGCAGCTCAAGGACAGGCTCCTACGAGCAGTACTTC. Protein sequence: CASSSRTGSYEQYF.

This chain joins TRBV6-5 and TRBJ1-2, with a tentative D call TRBD1 (6 bases). From germline, CDR1 is MNHEY and CDR2 SVGAGI. The CDR3 is 14 residues long. Deletions cut 7 bases from V and 0 bases from J, with 12 bases between. The CDR3 sequence is CASTTQGSNYGYTF. In DNA, the CDR3 is TGTGCCAGCACCACACAGGGTTCTAACTATGGCTACACCTTC.

The chain combines TRBV27 with TRBJ2-2; 7 bases map to TRBD2. The V segment lost 7 bases and the J segment 2 bases; nucleotides outside the gene matches: 7. Germline CDR1 is MNHEY and CDR2 is SMNVEV (reference sequence). The CDR3 length is 15 residues. The CDR3 is CASKRLAVNTGELFF. The DNA of the CDR3 is TGTGCCAGCAAGAGGCTAGCGGTTAACACCGGGGAGCTGTTTTTT.

This clone was seen ten or more times. This CDR3 reads CASSPHGTSAEQYF. CDR3 nucleotides: TGTGCCAGCAGTCCCCATGGGACATCTGCCGAGCAGTACTTC. The V gene is TRBV7-9, the J gene TRBJ2-7; TRBD1 might be the D (6 bases). This CDR3 has 14 residues. Germline V gene sequence: CDR1 SEHNR, CDR2 FQNEAQ (reference sequence). V was shortened by 6 bases and J by 6 bases, with 18 bases between the two germline ends.

This chain links TRBV27 with TRBJ1-5; D is unclear. Germline CDR1 reads MNHEY; CDR2 reads SMNVEV (reference sequence). Trimming took 2 bases from V and 1 from J, leaving 9 bases between them. This CDR3 contains 15 residues. In DNA form, the CDR3 reads TGTGCCAGCAGTTTAATAGGGTGGAGCAATCAGCCCCAGCATTTT. Translation gives CASSLIGWSNQPQHF.

The chain carries TRBV29-1 and TRBJ2-1, with D possibly matching TRBD1 (5 bases). Deletions cut 2 bases from V and 5 bases from J, with 10 bases between. The CDR3 has 13 amino acids. Germline V gives CDR1 SQVTM, CDR2 ANQGSEA. As DNA, the CDR3 is TGCAGCGTTGAAAGGCAGGGCAACAATGAGCAGTTCTTC. Its translation: CSVERQGNNEQFF.

The V and J genes are TRBV6-6 and TRBJ1-2; no clear D. CDR1 is MNHNY, CDR2 SVGAGI, per germline (reference sequence). This CDR3 is built from 11 residues. Trimming shortened V by 9 bases and J by 2 bases, and 7 bases separated the two germline ends. CDR3 DNA sequence: TGTGCCAGTTATAGGAACTATGGCTACACCTTC. Protein product: CASYRNYGYTF.

The chain links TRBV7-2 to TRBJ1-3; D is ambiguous. The CDR3 is 13 amino acids. Trimming took off 5 bases at V and 2 bases at J, with 7 bases between the two ends. CDR1 is SGHTA, CDR2 FQGNSA, per germline. CDR3 loop: CASSLDAGNTIYF. CDR3 nucleotide sequence: TGTGCCAGCAGCCTGGATGCTGGAAACACCATATATTTT. Complete variable domain (other parts from reference TRBV7-2 and TRBJ1-3): GAGVSQSPSNKVTEKGKDVELRCDPISGHTALYWYRQSLGQGLEFLIYFQGNSAPDKSGLPSDRFSAERTGGSVSTLTIQRTQQEDSAVYLCASSLDAGNTIYFGEGSWLTVV.

The V and J genes are TRBV28 and TRBJ2-7; 7 bases align to TRBD2. The CDR3 runs to 13 residues. The junction had 6 bases not matched to a gene; V was cut back by 3 bases and J by 7 bases. The germline CDR1 and CDR2 sequences are MDHEN and SYDVKM. The CDR3 DNA reads TGTGCCAGCAGTTTGGGACGGGGAGGGGAGCAGTACTTC. Its translation is CASSLGRGGEQYF.

V is TRBV7-8 and J is TRBJ2-2; D is possibly TRBD1 (7 bases). The CDR3 is made up of 16 amino acids. V dropped 4 bases and J dropped 6 bases, with 18 bases sitting between them. The germline CDR1 and CDR2 sequences are SGHVS and FQNEAQ. The CDR3 DNA sequence: TGTGCCAGCAGCTATAGACAGGGAGGAGTGTCCGGGGAGCTGTTTTTT. Protein sequence: CASSYRQGGVSGELFF.

This chain uses TRBV7-8 with TRBJ2-1; the D gene could be TRBD1 or TRBD2 (5 bases each). Germline CDR1 is SGHVS and CDR2 is FQNEAQ. Trimming left V 8 bases short and J 6 bases short, with 17 bases between. This CDR3 comprises 14 residues. DNA of the CDR3: TGTGCCAGCTGTGAGAGGGGTCAGTCCAATGAGCAGTTCTTC. It codes for CASCERGQSNEQFF.

The rearrangement joins TRBV7-2 to TRBJ2-2; 10 bases match TRBD2. The CDR3 has 15 amino acids. The germline V gene has CDR1 SGHTA and CDR2 FQGNSA. V trimming: 5 bases; J trimming: 5 bases; junction bases outside the gene matches: 5. The CDR3 here is CASSTGLAETGELFF. The DNA of the CDR3 is TGTGCCAGCAGCACCGGACTAGCGGAAACCGGGGAGCTGTTTTTT.

Judged by abundance, this clone is medium-sized. The rearrangement uses TRBV28 and TRBJ1-1; D remains unclear. Germline CDR1 reads MDHEN; CDR2 reads SYDVKM. The germline V and J ends were trimmed by 6 bases and 7 bases, with 12 bases remaining between them. This CDR3 region has 12 residues. This CDR3 is CASRRRSSEAFF. The CDR3 DNA reads TGTGCCAGCAGACGGCGAAGTAGTGAAGCTTTCTTT.

The chain links TRBV6-6 to TRBJ2-7; 10 bases agree with TRBD1. CDR1 and CDR2 (germline): MNHNY, SVGAGI (reference sequence). The CDR3 consists of 14 residues. The V segment lost 8 bases and the J segment 5 bases; nucleotides outside the gene matches: 9. The CDR3: CASRRQGASHEQYF. The CDR3 DNA reads TGTGCCAGCCGCAGACAGGGGGCGAGCCACGAGCAGTACTTC.

The chain recombines TRBV14 with TRBJ1-1; weak D call: TRBD1 (5 bases). Trimming cost V 5 bases and J 11 bases, with 15 bases left between them. Germline loops: CDR1 SGHDN, CDR2 FVKESK. This CDR3 region has 12 residues. The CDR3 DNA follows: TGTGCCAGCAGCGACAACGGGGGTTGGGCTTTCTTT. Amino acids: CASSDNGGWAFF.

The chain is built from TRBV5-1 and TRBJ2-7; the D is unclear. Germline V lookup: CDR1 SGHRS, CDR2 YFSETQ. Trimming took off 3 bases at V and 0 bases at J, with 10 bases between the two ends. The CDR3 is 14 amino acids. This CDR3 is CASSSKIDSYEQYF. The CDR3, as DNA: TGCGCCAGCAGCTCGAAAATAGACTCCTACGAGCAGTACTTC.